The rows below give T cell receptor beta chains drawn from one sample of a study of OX40 agonist ivuxolimab in advanced cancers. The repertoire was sequenced with immunoSEQ multiplex PCR; TCRdb's copy has only in-frame clones and lacks some. The repertoire holds 50,000 or so clones, with approximately 91% as singletons. Sequences were derived from CD4+ or CD8+ T cells sorted from blood, sampled in a trial of the OX40 agonist ivuxolimab. The source of these receptors is an adult with an advanced solid tumor such as melanoma, head and neck, liver or kidney cancer. Each CDR3 is given with its conserved first and last residue. The order of the fields is CDR3 DNA, CDR3 protein, D gene, V gene, J gene, clone size. D genes are given only for firm matches. Size tells how often a clone was seen (once, few, many) or the class of an expanded clone, and some rows leave it out.

TGTGCCAGCAGCGAGGGCAGGGTCCGGACCGGGGAGCTGTTTTTT,CASSEGRVRTGELFF,.,TRBV9,TRBJ2-2,few
TGCGCCAGCAGCCAAGCGGGACAGGGGGCTGAGCAGTTCTTC,CASSQAGQGAEQFF,TRBD1,TRBV4-1,TRBJ2-1,.
TGCGCCAGCAGCTACGGTAGGACAGGGGGCCGCCCTGATAACTATGGCTACACCTTC,CASSYGRTGGRPDNYGYTF,TRBD1,TRBV5-1,TRBJ1-2,.
TGTGCCAGTAGTACCATGAATCAGCCCCAGCATTTT,CASSTMNQPQHF,.,TRBV19,TRBJ1-5,.
TGTGCCAGTAGTTTCCGCGGTAGCGGGAGGGGAGGTGAGCAGTTCTTC,CASSFRGSGRGGEQFF,TRBD2,TRBV19,TRBJ2-1,.
TGTGCCAGCAGCTTGGTTCAGGGGGTTATAGATACTGAAGCTTTCTTT,CASSLVQGVIDTEAFF,TRBD1,TRBV5-6,TRBJ1-1,.
TGTGCCAGCAGTGTCTCACACATCCAAGAGACCCAGTACTTC,CASSVSHIQETQYF,.,TRBV2,TRBJ2-5,.
TGTGCCAGCAGCCAAGTGATGGCTAGCGGGAGCTACGAGCAGTACTTC,CASSQVMASGSYEQYF,TRBD2,TRBV14,TRBJ2-7,.
TGTGCCAGCAGCTTAGACGAGGGGAAGACCCAGTACTTC,CASSLDEGKTQYF,.,TRBV7-6,TRBJ2-5,.
TGTGCCAGCAGCCCGACAGGGTGGAATGAAAAACTGTTTTTT,CASSPTGWNEKLFF,TRBD1,TRBV5-5,TRBJ1-4,.
TGTGCCGTAGCGGGAGGGCCGGGAGAGACCCAGTACTTC,CAVAGGPGETQYF,TRBD2,TRBV10-3,TRBJ2-5,.
TGCGCCAGCAGCGCCTCCGGGACAGGGGGAAACACCATATATTTT,CASSASGTGGNTIYF,TRBD1,TRBV5-1,TRBJ1-3,.
TGCGCCAGCAGCCCCAAGACAGGGGGCGTGAATACGCAGTATTTT,CASSPKTGGVNTQYF,TRBD1,TRBV5-1,TRBJ2-3,.
TGTGCCAGCAGCTTAGGACAGGGATCCCGAGGTGAAAAACTGTTTTTT,CASSLGQGSRGEKLFF,TRBD1,TRBV7-9,TRBJ1-4,.
TGTGCCAGCAGCACTCTAGGGGGCACTGAAGCTTTCTTT,CASSTLGGTEAFF,.,TRBV9,TRBJ1-1,.
TGTGCCTGGAGTGTAACAGGGGTCAGAGAGACCCAGTACTTC,CAWSVTGVRETQYF,TRBD1,TRBV30,TRBJ2-5,.
TGTGCCTGGAGTTCACAGGGGGCCGGGCCGGGGATTCAGTACTTC,CAWSSQGAGPGIQYF,TRBD1,TRBV30,TRBJ2-4,.
TGTGCCAGCACGGGGGCAGCCTCCTACGAGCAGTACTTC,CASTGAASYEQYF,.,TRBV2,TRBJ2-7,.
TGTGCCAGTAGGGGGGGTAGCAATCAGCCCCAGCATTTT,CASRGGSNQPQHF,.,TRBV19,TRBJ1-5,once
TGTGCCAGCAGTGGGGAGTGGGCGGAAGTTGAGCAGTTCTTC,CASSGEWAEVEQFF,.,TRBV25-1,TRBJ2-1,.
TGTGCCAGCAGCTTGGGGGACAGGGAGATCGAGCAGTACTTC,CASSLGDREIEQYF,TRBD1,TRBV5-6,TRBJ2-7,.
TGCGCCAGCAGCTTGGAGCGGACTAGTAGGTACGAGCAGTACTTC,CASSLERTSRYEQYF,TRBD2,TRBV5-1,TRBJ2-7,.